The 11 T cell receptor beta chains in this list originate from one sample, sequenced in a study of blood T cell repertoires in COVID-19. Profiling relied on immunoSEQ multiplex PCR, and the TCRdb table lists in-frame clones only, not all of them. The sample records about 250,000 clones, roughly 85% being singletons. The sequencing input was peripheral blood. The receptors derive from a man younger than 35 with active or convalescent COVID-19.

V gene TRBV7-2 combines with J gene TRBJ1-1; D is unclear. Germline-derived CDR1 and CDR2 are SGHTA and FQGNSA. Trimming left V 5 bases short and J 3 bases short, with 10 bases between. There are 13 residues in the CDR3. The CDR3: CASSISRDTEAFF. The CDR3 nucleotides are TGTGCCAGCAGCATTTCACGGGACACTGAAGCTTTCTTT. Drawing the rest from reference TRBV7-2 and TRBJ1-1, the complete variable domain is GAGVSQSPSNKVTEKGKDVELRCDPISGHTALYWYRQSLGQGLEFLIYFQGNSAPDKSGLPSDRFSAERTGGSVSTLTIQRTQQEDSAVYLCASSISRDTEAFFGQGTRLTVV.

The chain couples TRBV7-9 to TRBJ1-6; a possible D gene is TRBD1 (5 bases). CDR1 and CDR2 from the germline V gene are SEHNR and FQNEAQ (reference sequence). The CDR3 totals 17 residues. The germline V and J ends were trimmed by 5 bases and 8 bases, with 22 bases remaining between them. The CDR3 DNA reads TGTGCCAGCAGCGGGAACCTGGGACTGCGGACCGATTCACCCCTCCACTTT. It specifies CASSGNLGLRTDSPLHF.

This clone was detected once. This chain joins TRBV7-2 and TRBJ2-2; D unresolved. CDR1 and CDR2 from the germline V gene are SGHTA and FQGNSA. This CDR3 has 16 residues. The ends were cut back, 0 bases at V and 5 bases at J, with 13 bases in the middle. In DNA, the CDR3 is TGTGCCAGCAGCTTAGCCGCACGAGCAAGAACCGGGGAGCTGTTTTTT. Amino acid sequence: CASSLAARARTGELFF.

The chain joins TRBV7-9 to TRBJ1-6; a weak D match, TRBD1 (5 bases). V was shortened by 4 bases and J by 6 bases, with 10 bases between the two germline ends. The CDR3 extends over 14 amino acids. From germline, CDR1 is SEHNR and CDR2 FQNEAQ (reference sequence). This chain's CDR3 is CASSSDTSNSPLHF. The CDR3, as DNA: TGTGCCAGCAGCTCGGACACCTCTAATTCACCCCTCCACTTT.

The rearrangement joins TRBV11-2 to TRBJ2-7, with 7 nucleotides matching TRBD1. Unmatched junction bases numbered 9, after V lost 4 bases and J lost 3 bases. CDR1 and CDR2 from the germline V gene are SGHAT and FQNNGV. The CDR3 covers 15 residues. The CDR3 reads CASSSTNDRDYEQYF. CDR3 nucleotide sequence: TGTGCCAGCAGCTCAACAAACGACAGGGACTACGAGCAGTACTTC. The full variable domain, rest sourced from reference TRBV11-2 and TRBJ2-7, is EAGVAQSPRYKIIEKRQSVAFWCNPISGHATLYWYQQILGQGPKLLIQFQNNGVVDDSQLPKDRFSAERLKGVDSTLKIQPAKLEDSAVYLCASSSTNDRDYEQYFGPGTRLTVT.

This chain's CDR3 is CASSQDNGGGVYITEAFF. The CDR3 nucleotides read TGCGCCAGCAGCCAAGATAACGGTGGGGGCGTTTATATAACTGAAGCTTTCTTT. V usage is TRBV4-3 and J usage is TRBJ1-1, with TRBD1 as a possible D gene (6 bases). Germline V gene sequence: CDR1 LGHNA, CDR2 YSLEER. V shed 0 bases and J shed 5 bases, with 22 bases lying between them. This CDR3 has 18 amino acids.

This clone was seen repeatedly, ten times or more. This chain links TRBV18 with TRBJ2-2; 10 bases line up with TRBD1. This CDR3 comprises 16 residues. V lost 1 base and J lost 5; bases outside the gene matches: 4. Per the germline V gene, CDR1 is KGHSH and CDR2 is LQKENI. The DNA of the CDR3 is TGTGCCAGCTCACCACTGGGGACAGGGGAGACCGGGGAGCTGTTTTTT. Protein sequence: CASSPLGTGETGELFF.

V and J are TRBV5-5 and TRBJ1-2; TRBD1 matches 9 bases. J gave up 5 bases and V 8 bases, and 7 bases lay outside the gene matches. Germline CDR1 is SGHKS and CDR2 is YYEKEE (reference sequence). This CDR3 region has 13 residues. In DNA, the CDR3 is TGTGCCAGTACCCGGGACAGGGTATATGGCTACACCTTC. The encoded protein is CASTRDRVYGYTF. Complete variable domain (other parts from reference TRBV5-5 and TRBJ1-2): DAGVTQSPTHLIKTRGQQVTLRCSPISGHKSVSWYQQVLGQGPQFIFQYYEKEERGRGNFPDRFSARQFPNYSSELNVNALLLGDSALYLCASTRDRVYGYTFGSGTRLTVV.

V is TRBV28 and J is TRBJ1-4, with 7 bases lining up with TRBD1. CDR1 and CDR2 (germline): MDHEN, SYDVKM. The CDR3 spans 14 residues. The junction had 6 bases not matched to a gene; V was cut back by 5 bases and J by 6 bases. CDR3 protein: CASSPTGRHEKLFF. The CDR3 region has the DNA TGTGCCAGCAGTCCGACAGGGAGGCATGAAAAACTGTTTTTT.

The CDR3 nucleotides are TGTGCCAGCAGTTCAGCAGAGGAAGGCAGATCCTACGAGCAGTACTTC. Encoded protein: CASSSAEEGRSYEQYF. This chain connects TRBV27 to TRBJ2-7; D uncertain. CDR1 is MNHEY, CDR2 SMNVEV, per germline (reference sequence). The V gene lost 4 bases and the J gene lost 1 base, with 17 bases spanning the gap. The CDR3 extends over 16 amino acids.

This clone was seen just once. V is TRBV24-1 and J is TRBJ2-1, with 7 nucleotides matching TRBD2. The CDR3 has 16 amino acids. Per germline, CDR1 KGHDR and CDR2 SFDVKD. Losses at the gene ends were 1 base for V and 7 bases for J; bases not matched to a gene: 9. Here the CDR3 DNA reads TGTGCCACCAGTGATTTTGGACTAGGGAGGAGGAATGAGCAGTTCTTC. This codes for CATSDFGLGRRNEQFF.